This T cell receptor beta chain was documented in a study of blood T cell repertoires in COVID-19. Whole-study context: The origin of the acute and convalescent COVID-19 samples was the United States, Italy and Spain. Nucleic acid was either cDNA or gDNA, and it came from T cells, B-cell-depleted T cells, or PBMCs.

The germline CDR1 and CDR2 sequences are MGHRA and YSYEKL. The CDR3 contains 15 residues. J gave up 6 bases and V 0 bases, and 2 bases lay outside the gene matches. As handled by the study authors: Cell counts per sample came from amplifying reference gene primers. Generated by immunoSEQ multiplex PCR, the TCRdb table keeps only in-frame clones and is missing some. For V, J and clone size, that table is used; D and trimming come from the DNA. The sample shows 100,000 to 120,000 clones, 65% to 90% of them seen only once. The sample comprised peripheral blood. The receptor comes from a man aged 45-60 years with acute or convalescent COVID-19. The chain recombines TRBV4-1 with TRBJ2-4, with 10 nucleotides matching TRBD2. CDR3 sequence: CASSQDWTSGNIQYF. The CDR3 bases are TGCGCCAGCAGCCAAGACTGGACTAGCGGAAACATTCAGTACTTC.